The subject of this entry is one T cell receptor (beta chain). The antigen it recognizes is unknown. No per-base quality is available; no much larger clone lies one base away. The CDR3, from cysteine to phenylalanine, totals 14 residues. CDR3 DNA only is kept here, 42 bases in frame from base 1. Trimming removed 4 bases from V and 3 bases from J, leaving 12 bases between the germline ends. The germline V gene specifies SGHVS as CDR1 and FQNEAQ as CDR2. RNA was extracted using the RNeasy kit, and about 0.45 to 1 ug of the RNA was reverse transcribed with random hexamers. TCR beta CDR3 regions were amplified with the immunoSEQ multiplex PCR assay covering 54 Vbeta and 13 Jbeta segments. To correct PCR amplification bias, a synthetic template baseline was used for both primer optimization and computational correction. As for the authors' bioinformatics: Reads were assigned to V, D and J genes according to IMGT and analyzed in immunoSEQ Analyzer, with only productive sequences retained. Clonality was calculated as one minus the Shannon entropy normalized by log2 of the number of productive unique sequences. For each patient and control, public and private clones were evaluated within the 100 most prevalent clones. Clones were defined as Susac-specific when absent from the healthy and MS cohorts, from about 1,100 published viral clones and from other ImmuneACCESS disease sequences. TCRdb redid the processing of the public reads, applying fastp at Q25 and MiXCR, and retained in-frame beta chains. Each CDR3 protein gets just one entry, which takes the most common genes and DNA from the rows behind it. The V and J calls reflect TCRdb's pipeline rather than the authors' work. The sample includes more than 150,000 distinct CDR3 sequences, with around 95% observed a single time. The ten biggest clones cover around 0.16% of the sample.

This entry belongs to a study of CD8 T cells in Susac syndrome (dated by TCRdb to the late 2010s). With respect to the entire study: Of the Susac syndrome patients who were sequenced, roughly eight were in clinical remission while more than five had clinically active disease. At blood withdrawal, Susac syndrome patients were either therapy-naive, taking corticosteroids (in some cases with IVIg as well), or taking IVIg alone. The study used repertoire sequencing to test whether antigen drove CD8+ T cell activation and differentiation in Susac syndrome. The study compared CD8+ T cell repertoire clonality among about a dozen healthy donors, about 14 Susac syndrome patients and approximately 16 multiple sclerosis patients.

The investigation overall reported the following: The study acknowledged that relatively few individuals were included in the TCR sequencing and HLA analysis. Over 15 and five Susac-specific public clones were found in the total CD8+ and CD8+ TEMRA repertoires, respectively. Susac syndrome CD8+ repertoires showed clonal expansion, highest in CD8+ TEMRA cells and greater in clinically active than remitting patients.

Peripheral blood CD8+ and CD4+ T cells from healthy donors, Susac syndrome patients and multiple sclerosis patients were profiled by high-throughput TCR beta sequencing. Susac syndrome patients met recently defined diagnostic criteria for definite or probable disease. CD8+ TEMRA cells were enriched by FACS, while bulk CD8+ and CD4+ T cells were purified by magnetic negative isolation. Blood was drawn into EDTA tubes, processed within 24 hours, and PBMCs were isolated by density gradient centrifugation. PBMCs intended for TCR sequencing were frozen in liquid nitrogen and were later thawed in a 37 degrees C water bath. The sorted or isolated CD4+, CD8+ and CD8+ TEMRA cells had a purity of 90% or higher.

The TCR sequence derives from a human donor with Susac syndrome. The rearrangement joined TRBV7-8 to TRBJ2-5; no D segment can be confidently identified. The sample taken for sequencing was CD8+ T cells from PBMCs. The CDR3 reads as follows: CASSYGASKETQYF. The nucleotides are TGTGCCAGCAGCTACGGAGCCTCCAAAGAGACCCAGTACTTC.